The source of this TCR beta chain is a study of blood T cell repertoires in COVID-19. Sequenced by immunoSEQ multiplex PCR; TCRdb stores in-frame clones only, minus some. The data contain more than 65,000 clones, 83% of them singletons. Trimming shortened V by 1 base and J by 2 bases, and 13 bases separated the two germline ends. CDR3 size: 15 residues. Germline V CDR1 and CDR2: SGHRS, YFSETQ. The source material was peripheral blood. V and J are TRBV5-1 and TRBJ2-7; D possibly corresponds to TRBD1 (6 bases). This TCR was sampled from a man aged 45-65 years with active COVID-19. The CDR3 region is CASSLNSDSPYEQYF. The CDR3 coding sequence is TGCGCCAGCAGCTTGAATTCGGACAGCCCCTACGAGCAGTACTTC.